One and the same sample provided the 20 T cell receptor beta chains below, sequenced in a study of blood T cell repertoires in COVID-19. Libraries were prepared by immunoSEQ multiplex PCR; TCRdb keeps only in-frame clonotypes and omits some of them. Of over 90,000 clones listed, 70% to 90% are singletons. Specimen: peripheral blood. Receptors originate from a woman aged 55-75 years in a cohort sampled during active or convalescent COVID-19.

This clone was counted between two and nine times. V is TRBV9 and J is TRBJ2-7; TRBD2 agrees at 13 bases. J lost 3 bases, V lost 5 bases, and 5 bases had no gene match. CDR1 and CDR2 (germline): SGDLS, YYNGEE. This CDR3 spans 15 amino acids. CDR3 protein: CASSRTSGGVYEQYF. The DNA of the CDR3 is TGTGCCAGCAGTCGAACTAGCGGGGGGGTCTACGAGCAGTACTTC.

V usage is TRBV4-2 and J usage is TRBJ2-3, with TRBD1 matching over 7 bases. The CDR3 extends over 15 amino acids. Germline CDR1 reads LGHNA; CDR2 reads YNFKEQ. Trimming took 1 base from V and 1 from J; bases not matched to a gene: 2. Here the CDR3 DNA reads TGTGCCAGCAGCCAAGGACAGGGTCGCACAGATACGCAGTATTTT. This codes for CASSQGQGRTDTQYF.

This chain links TRBV19 with TRBJ2-3; 7 bases map to TRBD2. This CDR3 is 14 amino acids long. Per the germline V gene, CDR1 is LNHDA and CDR2 is SQIVND (reference sequence). V dropped 4 bases and J dropped 4; count of bases not matched to a gene: 5. The CDR3 bases are TGTGCCAGTAGTAAAGAGGGAGGGTCAGATACGCAGTATTTT. This sequence encodes CASSKEGGSDTQYF.

This sequence joins TRBV28 and TRBJ2-1, with D perhaps TRBD2 (6 bases). V lost 5 bases to trimming and J lost 6 bases, with 20 bases between them. CDR3 length: 16 amino acids. Germline V CDR1 and CDR2: MDHEN, SYDVKM. The CDR3 region is CASSVSGTFQFNEQFF. CDR3 in DNA: TGTGCCAGCAGTGTCAGTGGGACTTTTCAATTCAATGAGCAGTTCTTC.

This clone was counted many times. The gene calls are TRBV5-4 and TRBJ1-2, with 10 positions matching TRBD1. CDR1 and CDR2 from the germline V gene are SGHNT and YYREEE (reference sequence). The CDR3 spans 13 residues. V shed 4 bases and J 5 bases; nucleotides not matched to a gene: 2. The CDR3 nucleotides are TGTGCCAGCAGCGTGGACAGGGGGTATGGCTACACCTTC. Protein sequence: CASSVDRGYGYTF.

This clone was found once. This sequence joins TRBV28 and TRBJ1-1; 7 bases align to TRBD1. V trimming: 4 bases; J trimming: 4 bases; junction bases outside the gene matches: 6. This CDR3 contains 14 residues. Germline V lookup: CDR1 MDHEN, CDR2 SYDVKM. CDR3 in amino acids: CASSSYRGGTEAFF. CDR3 DNA sequence: TGTGCCAGCAGTTCGTACAGGGGCGGCACTGAAGCTTTCTTT.

The rearrangement links TRBV29-1 to TRBJ2-5; tentative D call: TRBD1 (5 bases). The CDR3 sequence is 14 residues long. In germline, CDR1 is SQVTM, CDR2 ANQGSEA. V was cut by 3 bases and J by 5 bases, with 16 bases left in between. The CDR3 loop reads CSVEVGRVMETQYF. The CDR3 DNA reads as TGCAGCGTTGAGGTCGGCAGGGTAATGGAGACCCAGTACTTC.

The chain uses TRBV5-1 and TRBJ2-7; 10 bases map to TRBD1. V was pared by 4 bases and J by 5 bases, with 6 bases of the junction left unmatched. Germline-derived CDR1 and CDR2 are SGHRS and YFSETQ. The CDR3 runs 14 residues. The CDR3 DNA reads as TGCGCCAGCAGCGGGACGACAGGGGGCGACGAGCAGTACTTC. Translating it yields CASSGTTGGDEQYF.

This rearrangement joins TRBV7-9 to TRBJ1-4, with D tentatively TRBD1 (6 bases). CDR1 and CDR2 (germline): SEHNR, FQNEAQ (reference sequence). The CDR3 has 13 residues. V lost 5 bases and J 7 bases, leaving 11 bases between the germline ends. The CDR3 reads CASSAGRGEKLFF. The CDR3 DNA reads TGTGCCAGCAGCGCAGGCAGGGGTGAAAAACTGTTTTTT. The full variable domain, in which reference TRBV7-9 and TRBJ1-4 provide the parts outside the CDR3, is DTGVSQNPRHKITKRGQNVTFRCDPISEHNRLYWYRQTLGQGPEFLTYFQNEAQLEKSRLLSDRFSAERPKGSFSTLEIQRTEQGDSAMYLCASSAGRGEKLFFGSGTQLSVL.

This clone was detected only once. This chain joins TRBV3-1 (or the pseudogene TRBV3-2) and TRBJ2-5; TRBD2 agrees at 8 bases. Germline V lookup: CDR1 LGHDT, CDR2 YNNKEL (reference sequence). V shed 4 bases, J shed 6 bases, and the junction held 13 bases outside the gene matches. The CDR3 is made up of 16 amino acids. CDR3 nucleotide sequence: TGTGCCAGCAGCCGAGACCAGCGGGAGTTCGAAAAGACCCAGTACTTC. Encoded protein: CASSRDQREFEKTQYF.

This clone was seen a single time. This chain uses TRBV10-1 with TRBJ2-3; the D gene is possibly TRBD2 (5 bases). Trimming stripped 2 bases from V and 6 bases from J, with 12 bases between. The CDR3 spans 14 residues. The germline V gene has CDR1 WNHNN and CDR2 SYGVQD (reference sequence). The CDR3 DNA follows: TGCGCCAGCAGTGAGGTGGAGGTTAGGGATACGCAGTATTTT. This gives the protein CASSEVEVRDTQYF.

Written as DNA, the CDR3 is TGCGCCAGCAGCCAAGTCAACTCCTATAATTCACCCCTCCACTTT. This sequence encodes CASSQVNSYNSPLHF. V and J are TRBV4-1 and TRBJ1-6, with D unresolved. Deletions cut 1 base from V and 0 bases from J, with 4 bases between. The V gene's germline CDR1 is MGHRA and CDR2 YSYEKL. This CDR3 has 15 amino acids.

CDR3 in amino acids: CASRLAPNGNEQFF. The CDR3 bases are TGTGCCTCCCGCCTGGCTCCAAATGGCAATGAGCAGTTCTTC. The gene calls are TRBV3-1 (or the pseudogene TRBV3-2) and TRBJ2-1; no firm D call. V was shortened by 11 bases and J by 6 bases, with 20 bases between the two germline ends. The CDR3 sequence is 14 residues long. Germline values: CDR1 LGHDT, CDR2 YNNKEL (reference sequence).

The rearrangement links TRBV5-1 to TRBJ1-1; TRBD1 matches 7 bases. Trimming cost V 4 bases and J 0 bases; bases outside gene matches: 3. From germline, CDR1 is SGHRS and CDR2 YFSETQ. The CDR3 is made up of 14 amino acids. Here the CDR3 reads CASSVGQMNTEAFF. The CDR3 DNA sequence: TGCGCCAGCAGCGTGGGACAGATGAACACTGAAGCTTTCTTT.

The chain is built from TRBV5-1 and TRBJ1-5; 7 positions match TRBD1. The CDR3 consists of 14 residues. The V gene end was trimmed by 6 bases and the J gene end by 5 bases; junction bases not matched to a gene: 8. Germline V gives CDR1 SGHRS, CDR2 YFSETQ. CDR3 residues: CASKEGARDQPQHF. The CDR3 coding sequence is TGCGCCAGCAAAGAGGGGGCGCGGGATCAGCCCCAGCATTTT.

This chain links TRBV19 with TRBJ2-5; possibly TRBD2 for D (6 bases). The V gene's germline CDR1 is LNHDA and CDR2 SQIVND (reference sequence). The CDR3 has 13 residues. V was cut by 7 bases and J by 2 bases, with 11 bases left in between. This chain's CDR3 is CASTGGLQETQYF. In DNA form, the CDR3 reads TGTGCCAGTACCGGAGGGTTACAAGAGACCCAGTACTTC.

This chain joins TRBV7-9 and TRBJ2-1; 15 bases match TRBD2. V lost 5 bases to trimming and J lost 9 bases; unmatched junction nucleotides: 14. CDR3 length equals 18 residues. Germline V lookup: CDR1 SEHNR, CDR2 FQNEAQ (reference sequence). CDR3 region: CASSHGLAGGNGVSEQFF. DNA of the CDR3: TGTGCCAGCAGCCACGGACTAGCGGGAGGGAATGGAGTATCTGAGCAGTTCTTC.

The chain combines TRBV19 with TRBJ1-1; 7 bases are shared with TRBD1. The CDR3 extends over 15 amino acids. The trim removed 4 bases at V and 7 bases at J, leaving 12 bases unmatched. Per germline, CDR1 LNHDA and CDR2 SQIVND (reference sequence). For the CDR3, the DNA is TGTGCCAGTAGTACGCCACTAACGACAGGGATTGAAGCTTTCTTT. Amino acid sequence: CASSTPLTTGIEAFF.

The rearrangement links TRBV30 to TRBJ2-2, with D uncertain. Trimming removed 3 bases at V and 9 bases at J, with 5 bases between. The CDR3 runs to 10 residues. The germline CDR1 and CDR2 sequences are GTSNPN and SVGIG (reference sequence). This chain's CDR3 is CAWRARELFF. The CDR3 DNA follows: TGTGCCTGGAGAGCCCGGGAGCTGTTTTTT.

This chain joins TRBV18 and TRBJ1-6, with 7 bases that match TRBD1. This CDR3 region has 15 residues. The V and J ends lost 2 bases and 9 bases, in that order; junction bases with no gene match: 7. Per germline, CDR1 KGHSH and CDR2 LQKENI. This chain's CDR3 is CASSPGSGGSSPLHF. Here the CDR3 DNA reads TGTGCCAGCTCACCAGGTTCAGGGGGGAGTTCACCCCTCCACTTT.